The clone carrying this T cell receptor (beta chain) was seen only once. The authors' processing: Junction-only sequences produced by ImmunoSEQ had no quality scores, so filtering differed. TCRdb's table, derived via immunoSEQ multiplex PCR, lists solely in-frame clones and lacks some. From that table come the V and J calls and clone size; the DNA was used to work out D and trimming. The sample consists of 2,500,000 or so clones, over 85% of them appearing once. The data belong to a study of shared clonotypes between healthy human individuals. Study-wide background: CD4 naive and CD4 memory each took three plates per donor, while CD8 naive took two and CD8 memory one.

The CDR3 contains 12 residues. Germline CDR1 reads MDHEN; CDR2 reads SYDVKM. V gave up 8 bases and J gave up 6 bases, with 12 bases separating them. The receptor was isolated from a man aged 18 to 30 in good health. Some clones in this sample may be carry-over from other donors' samples. The sample was naive CD4+ T cells from PBMCs. Subset here: CD45RA+ positively selected. The chain couples TRBV28 to TRBJ2-3; unclear D gene. CDR3 nucleotides: TGTGCCAGCCGGACCGGGTGGGATACGCAGTATTTT. This codes for CASRTGWDTQYF. The full variable domain, with the rest looked up from reference TRBV28 and TRBJ2-3, is DVKVTQSSRYLVKRTGEKVFLECVQDMDHENMFWYRQDPGLGLRLIYFSYDVKMKEKGDIPEGYSVSREKKERFSLILESASTNQTSMYLCASRTGWDTQYFGPGTRLTVL.